The text below deals with one TCR beta chain. The clone's antigen remains unknown. Base qualities are not provided; no much larger clone lies one nucleotide away. CDR1 is given as SGHAT and CDR2 as FQNNGV, both from the germline V gene. V trim: 6 bases; J trim: 9 bases; unmatched bases: 17. The CDR3 holds 15 amino acids from the cysteine to the phenylalanine. Only CDR3 DNA is held: 45 bases, read in frame from base 1. The data are from a study of chemoradiotherapy in HPV16-positive cancers (dated by TCRdb to between 2022 and 2023). At the level of the whole study: Functional T-cell assays on cells from two HPV16-positive patients defined candidate HPV-specific T-cell clones and common TCR motifs. The candidate HPV-specific TCRs and motifs were then tracked in TCR repertoires from about 93 patients with HPV-related cancers. Whether T-cell immunity against the HPV oncoproteins E6 and E7 changes during chemoradiotherapy and whether survival is affected by this immunity were examined in the study.

Repertoires were sampled repeatedly over the course of chemoradiotherapy, so clonal expansion could be followed in the tumor microenvironment. Paper-wide results and their limitations: Expansion of candidate HPV-specific clones and E7-related TCR motifs was observed in the tumor microenvironment during treatment, whereas no such expansion was observed for non-HPV-specific T cells. Improved recurrence-free survival in HPV16-positive patients was associated with expansion of HPV-responsive T cells during chemoradiotherapy. The survival association was reported for HPV16-positive patients, and the functional definition of HPV-specific T cells was derived from only a couple of HPV16-positive patients.

Library creation used the immunoSEQ multiplex PCR assay. Held by TCRdb, this immuneACCESS table contains in-frame sequences only and omits some clones. Under half of the omission traces to an unresolved V gene where checked; the cause of the rest is unknown. In this sample the table shows 15,000 or so clones, roughly 91% of which occur a single time. Of the sample, less than 3% falls within the top ten clones. The chain links TRBV11-2 with TRBJ2-7; the central 7 bases match TRBD1. Material: blood, obtained from a patient who underwent chemoradiotherapy. This receptor was identified in a human donor with HPV-associated anogenital cancer. The DNA sequence is as follows: TGTGCCAGCAGTCCCCCTTGGGACAGCCGTTCGGGGCAGTACTTC. This codes for CASSPPWDSRSGQYF.